Each of the 9 T cell receptor beta chains below was sequenced from the same sample in a study of regulatory T cells in long-lasting Graves disease. Researchers made TCR beta libraries by using iRepertoire HTBI primers and running Arm-PCR on CDR3 regions. TCRdb analysed the multiplex PCR reads with MiXCR anew, one entry per CDR3 protein. The sample consists of roughly 300,000 distinct CDR3 sequences, around a fifth of them appearing once. Time point in this sample: persistent/refractory GD, antithyroid drugs over 5 years with positive TRAb. Researchers made the TCR library from RNA that was extracted from PBMCs. The material was peripheral blood mononuclear cells (PBMCs), obtained when the disease was refractory, from a patient treated with antithyroid drugs. The source of these receptors is a female donor with Graves disease.

This clonotype has ten or more counts. This chain uses TRBV6-9 with TRBJ1-2; possibly TRBD1 for D (5 bases). Trimming shortened V by 2 bases and J by 8 bases, and 9 bases separated the two germline ends. This CDR3 spans 12 amino acids. Looked up from germline, CDR1 is MNHGY and CDR2 is SVAAGI. The CDR3 spells CASSYTGQGYTF. CDR3 bases: TGTGCCAGCAGTTATACCGGACAAGGCTACACCTTC.

Many counts were recorded for this clonotype. The chain uses TRBV3-1 and TRBJ1-1; a weak D match, TRBD1 (5 bases). CDR3 length: 14 amino acids. Trimming shortened V by 2 bases and J by 1 base, and 8 bases separated the two germline ends. Germline CDR1 LGHDT, CDR2 YNNKEL (reference sequence). The CDR3 loop is CASSQWGPNTEAFF. Written as DNA, the CDR3 is TGTGCCAGCAGCCAATGGGGCCCGAACACTGAAGCTTTCTTT.

In its sample, this clonotype was seen many times. J is TRBJ1-1 and V is TRBV12-3 or TRBV12-4, with D hard to call. The V end was cut by 6 bases, the J end by 0 bases, with 14 bases between. The CDR3 extends over 15 amino acids. The CDR3 nucleotides read TGTGCCAGCAGCTTACTACAGATCATGAACACTGAAGCTTTCTTT. It is translated as CASSLLQIMNTEAFF.

In regard to this clonotype: This could be a read error, since a much larger clone is one nucleotide away. The chain carries TRBV12-3 or TRBV12-4 and TRBJ1-5; D gene ambiguous. The CDR3 runs 16 residues. V dropped 7 bases and J dropped 6 bases, with 22 bases sitting between them. The CDR3 here is CASTSGRSVEGQPQHF. CDR3 bases: TGTGCCAGCACCTCAGGCAGGTCGGTAGAAGGTCAGCCCCAGCATTTT.

The rearrangement uses TRBV14 and TRBJ1-1; D call uncertain. CDR1 is SGHDN and CDR2 is FVKESK in the germline V gene. The CDR3 is 16 amino acids. V was clipped by 2 bases and J by 0 bases, with 13 bases between them. The CDR3 DNA reads TGTGCCAGCAGCCAATTTCACCGAGCCATGAACACTGAAGCTTTCTTT. It yields the protein CASSQFHRAMNTEAFF.

There are many counts of this clonotype. This chain connects TRBV18 to TRBJ1-2; D is possibly TRBD1 (6 bases). The CDR3 has 13 residues. V was trimmed by 5 bases and J by 7 bases, leaving 14 bases between them. Germline lookup yields CDR1 KGHSH and CDR2 LQKENI. CDR3: CASSSSQGRGYTF. Written as DNA, the CDR3 is TGTGCCAGCTCATCTTCACAGGGTCGTGGCTACACCTTC.

This clonotype was recorded many times. The chain uses TRBV11-2 and TRBJ1-1; a possible D gene is TRBD1 (6 bases). V lost 5 bases and J lost 5, with 15 bases in between. This CDR3 is built from 14 residues. In germline, CDR1 is SGHAT, CDR2 FQNNGV. The CDR3 sequence: CASSEYRDGTEAFF. The CDR3, as DNA: TGTGCCAGCAGCGAATACAGGGACGGAACTGAAGCTTTCTTT.

This clonotype was recorded a few times. The chain is built from TRBV10-3 and TRBJ2-7; tentatively, D is TRBD2 (6 bases). The length of the CDR3 is 12 residues. The V end was cut by 11 bases, the J end by 9 bases, with 20 bases between. Germline CDR1 is ENHRY and CDR2 is SYGVKD. The CDR3 spells CAVTGEIRGQYF. DNA for the CDR3: TGTGCCGTAACGGGGGAGATACGAGGGCAGTACTTC.

On this clonotype itself: This could be a read error, since a much larger clone is one nucleotide away. The CDR3 sequence is CASSLGSDYGYTF. The CDR3, as DNA: TGTGCCAGCAGCTTGGGGTCCGACTATGGCTACACCTTC. This chain joins TRBV11-2 and TRBJ1-2, with unresolved D. In germline, CDR1 is SGHAT, CDR2 FQNNGV. This CDR3 has 13 residues. Trimming removed 3 bases from V and 3 bases from J, with 8 bases in between.